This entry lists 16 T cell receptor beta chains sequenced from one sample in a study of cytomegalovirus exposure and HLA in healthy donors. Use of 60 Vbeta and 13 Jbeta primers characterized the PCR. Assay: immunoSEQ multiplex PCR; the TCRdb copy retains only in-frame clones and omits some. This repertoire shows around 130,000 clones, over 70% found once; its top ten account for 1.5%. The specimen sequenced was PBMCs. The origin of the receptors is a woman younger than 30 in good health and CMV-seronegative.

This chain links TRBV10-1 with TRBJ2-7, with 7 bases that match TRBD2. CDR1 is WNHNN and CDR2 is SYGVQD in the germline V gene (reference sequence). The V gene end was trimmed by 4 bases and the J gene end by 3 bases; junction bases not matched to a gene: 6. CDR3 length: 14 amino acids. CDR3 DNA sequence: TGCGCCAGCAGTGGGACTAGGGGAGTCTACGAGCAGTACTTC. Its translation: CASSGTRGVYEQYF.

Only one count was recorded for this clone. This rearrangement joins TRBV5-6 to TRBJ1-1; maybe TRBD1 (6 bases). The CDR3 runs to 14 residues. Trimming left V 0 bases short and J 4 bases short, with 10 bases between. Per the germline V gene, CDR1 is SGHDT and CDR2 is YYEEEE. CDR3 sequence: CASSLVGAGTEAFF. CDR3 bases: TGTGCCAGCAGCTTGGTGGGGGCGGGCACTGAAGCTTTCTTT.

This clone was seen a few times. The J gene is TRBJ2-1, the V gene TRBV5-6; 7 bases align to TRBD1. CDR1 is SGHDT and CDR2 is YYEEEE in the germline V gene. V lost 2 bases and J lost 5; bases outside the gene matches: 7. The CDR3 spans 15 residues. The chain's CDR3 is CASSLGTATDNEQFF. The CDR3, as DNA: TGTGCCAGCAGCTTAGGGACAGCCACAGACAATGAGCAGTTCTTC.

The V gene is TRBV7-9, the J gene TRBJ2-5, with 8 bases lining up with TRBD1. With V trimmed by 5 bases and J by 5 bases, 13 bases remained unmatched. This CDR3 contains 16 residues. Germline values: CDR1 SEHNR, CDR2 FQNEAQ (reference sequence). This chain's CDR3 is CASSHKDRAVWETQYF. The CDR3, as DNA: TGTGCCAGCAGCCACAAGGACAGGGCGGTGTGGGAGACCCAGTACTTC.

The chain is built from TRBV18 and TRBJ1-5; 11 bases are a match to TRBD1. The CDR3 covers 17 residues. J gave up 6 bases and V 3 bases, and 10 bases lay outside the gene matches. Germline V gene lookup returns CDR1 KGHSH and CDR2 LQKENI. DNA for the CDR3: TGTGCCAGCTCACCGGGACAGGGGGATCGGAGAGGTCAGCCCCAGCATTTT. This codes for CASSPGQGDRRGQPQHF.

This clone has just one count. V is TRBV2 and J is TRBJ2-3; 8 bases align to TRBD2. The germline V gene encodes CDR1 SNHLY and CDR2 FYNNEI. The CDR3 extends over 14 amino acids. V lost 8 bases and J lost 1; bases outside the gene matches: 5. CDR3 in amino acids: CASGREGGTDTQYF. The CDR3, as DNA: TGTGCCAGCGGCCGGGAGGGGGGCACAGATACGCAGTATTTT.

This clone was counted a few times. This chain's CDR3 is CASSQDRDLAEQYF. For the CDR3, the DNA is TGCGCCAGCAGCCAAGATCGGGATCTGGCCGAGCAGTACTTC. The rearrangement links TRBV4-1 to TRBJ2-5; perhaps TRBD2 as D (5 bases). Matching the DNA end better, TRBJ2-7 makes the J call doubtful. CDR3 length: 14 residues. CDR1 is MGHRA, CDR2 YSYEKL, per germline.

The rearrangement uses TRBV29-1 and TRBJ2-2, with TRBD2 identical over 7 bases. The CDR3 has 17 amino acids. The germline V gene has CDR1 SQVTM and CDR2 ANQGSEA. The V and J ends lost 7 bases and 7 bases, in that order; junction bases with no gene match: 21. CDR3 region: CSAQGRGRTSYVGELFF. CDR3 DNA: TGCAGCGCCCAAGGGCGGGGGAGGACCTCTTATGTCGGGGAGCTGTTTTTT.

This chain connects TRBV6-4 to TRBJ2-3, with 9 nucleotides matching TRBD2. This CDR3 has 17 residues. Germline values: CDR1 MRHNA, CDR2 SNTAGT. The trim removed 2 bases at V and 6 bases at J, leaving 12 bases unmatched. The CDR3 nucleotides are TGTGCCAGCAGTGACACAGAAATTAGCGGGGGAGTGGATACGCAGTATTTT. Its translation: CASSDTEISGGVDTQYF.

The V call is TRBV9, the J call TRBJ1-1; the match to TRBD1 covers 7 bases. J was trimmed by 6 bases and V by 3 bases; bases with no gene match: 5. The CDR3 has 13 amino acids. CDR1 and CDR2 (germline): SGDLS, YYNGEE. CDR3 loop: CASSGDRAAEAFF. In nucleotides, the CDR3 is TGTGCCAGCAGCGGAGACAGGGCGGCTGAAGCTTTCTTT.

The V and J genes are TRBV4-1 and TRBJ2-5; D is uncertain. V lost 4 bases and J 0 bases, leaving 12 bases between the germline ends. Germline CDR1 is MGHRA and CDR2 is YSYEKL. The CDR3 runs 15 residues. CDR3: CASSPGVRDQETQYF. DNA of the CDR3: TGCGCCAGCAGCCCTGGCGTACGGGACCAAGAGACCCAGTACTTC.

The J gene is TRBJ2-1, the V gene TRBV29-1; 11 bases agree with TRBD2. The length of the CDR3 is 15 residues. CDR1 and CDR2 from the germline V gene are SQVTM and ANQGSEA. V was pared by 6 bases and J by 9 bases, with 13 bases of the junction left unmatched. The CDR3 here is CSVRPKLAGEIEQFF. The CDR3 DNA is TGCAGCGTGCGGCCAAAACTAGCGGGAGAAATTGAGCAGTTCTTC.

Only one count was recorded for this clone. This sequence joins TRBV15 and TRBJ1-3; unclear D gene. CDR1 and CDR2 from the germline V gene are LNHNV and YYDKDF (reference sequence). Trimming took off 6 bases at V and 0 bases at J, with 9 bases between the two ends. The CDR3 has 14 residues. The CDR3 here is CATSLVFSGNTIYF. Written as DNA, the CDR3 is TGTGCCACCAGTCTTGTCTTCTCTGGAAACACCATATATTTT.

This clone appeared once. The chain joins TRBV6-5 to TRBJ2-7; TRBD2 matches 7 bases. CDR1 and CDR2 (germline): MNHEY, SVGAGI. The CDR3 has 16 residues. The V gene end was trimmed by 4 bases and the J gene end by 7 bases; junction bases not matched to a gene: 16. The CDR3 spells CASSSRGVVAFLEQYF. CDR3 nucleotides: TGTGCCAGCAGTTCCCGGGGGGTTGTCGCCTTTCTGGAGCAGTACTTC.

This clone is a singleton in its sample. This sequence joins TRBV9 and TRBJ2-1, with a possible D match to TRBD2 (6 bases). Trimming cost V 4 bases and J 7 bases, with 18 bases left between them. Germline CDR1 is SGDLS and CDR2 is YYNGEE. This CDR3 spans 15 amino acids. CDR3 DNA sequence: TGTGCCAGCAGCTCACAAGGGAATGGGGGGAATGAGCAGTTCTTC. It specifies CASSSQGNGGNEQFF.

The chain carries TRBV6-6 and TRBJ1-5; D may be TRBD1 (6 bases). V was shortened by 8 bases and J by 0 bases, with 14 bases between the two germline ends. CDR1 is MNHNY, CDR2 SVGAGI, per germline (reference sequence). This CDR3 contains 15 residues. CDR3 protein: CASLIGQYSNQPQHF. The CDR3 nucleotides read TGTGCCAGCCTAATAGGACAGTATAGCAATCAGCCCCAGCATTTT.